This TCR beta chain came from a study of blood T cell repertoires in COVID-19. Study-wide background: PBMCs, B-cell-depleted T cells, or T cells provided the cDNA or gDNA that made up the material.

As for this clone: The same CDR3 is also encoded by other DNA sequences in this sample.

Per germline, CDR1 SGDLS and CDR2 YYNGEE. This CDR3 has 13 residues. V lost 0 bases and J lost 3, with 4 bases in between. Here immunoSEQ multiplex PCR was the method, and the copy in TCRdb shows in-frame clones only, minus some. Of hundreds of thousands of clones listed, approximately 81% are singletons. This clonotype originated in a woman in her twenties or thirties who had been exposed to COVID-19. The rearrangement uses TRBV9 and TRBJ1-3; D call uncertain. The material sequenced was PBMCs or T cells enriched from blood (not recorded which). CDR3 sequence: CASSVDGGNTIYF. DNA of the CDR3: TGTGCCAGCAGCGTAGACGGTGGAAACACCATATATTTT. Complete variable domain (other parts from reference TRBV9 and TRBJ1-3): DSGVTQTPKHLITATGQRVTLRCSPRSGDLSVYWYQQSLDQGLQFLIQYYNGEERAKGNILERFSAQQFPDLHSELNLSSLELGDSALYFCASSVDGGNTIYFGEGSWLTVV.